This T cell receptor (beta chain) came from a study of Graves' ophthalmopathy and Graves' hyperthyroidism. Study context: Hyperthyroidism is called stable when no ophthalmopathy develops within 18 months of follow-up. General study points: It was with 70.59% sensitivity and about 72% specificity that the model predicted ophthalmopathy progression.

Germline CDR1 reads SQVTM; CDR2 reads ANQGSEA. This CDR3 has 13 amino acids. V was pared by 6 bases and J by 2 bases, with 6 bases of the junction left unmatched. At least ten counts were recorded for this clonotype. Its antigen is not known. TCR beta CDR3 amplification used RNA transcripts. HTBI primers served in a first-round RT-PCR, which a second-round multiplex PCR followed. In TCRdb, the multiplex PCR reads were re-called with MiXCR into one record per CDR3 protein. This table has approximately 1.2 million distinct CDR3 sequences, about 36% appearing once. The specimen was peripheral blood or thyroid tissue (not recorded which). This sequence originates from an adult man with Graves' hyperthyroidism. V is TRBV29-1 and J is TRBJ1-1; TRBD1 aligns across 7 bases. The CDR3 region is CSVRDRVNTEAFF. The CDR3 nucleotides are TGCAGCGTGCGAGACAGGGTTAACACTGAAGCTTTCTTT.